One sample yielded the 27 T cell receptor beta chains listed below, sequenced in a study of identical twins. TCRdb re-called the 5' RACE reads with MiXCR, one entry per CDR3 protein. This table has hundreds of thousands of distinct CDR3 sequences, 20% to 25% appearing once. These sequences were also reported in another study, on yellow fever vaccine responses in identical twins.

The sample consisted of CD4+ T cells sorted from blood. These receptors all come from a woman aged 18-30 years in good health.

The chain couples TRBV6-1 to TRBJ2-2; D remains ambiguous. Trimming stripped 7 bases from V and 3 bases from J, with 12 bases between. The germline V gene has CDR1 MNHNS and CDR2 SASEGT. This CDR3 has 14 residues. CDR3 sequence reads: CASIRPLDTGELFF. The CDR3 DNA is TGTGCCAGCATTCGGCCCCTCGACACCGGGGAGCTGTTTTTT.

This clonotype was counted ten times or more. J is TRBJ2-7 and V is TRBV28; D assignment may be TRBD1 or TRBD2 (5 bases each). The germline CDR1 and CDR2 sequences are MDHEN and SYDVKM. The CDR3 is made up of 15 amino acids. V gave up 5 bases and J gave up 1 base, with 15 bases separating them. The DNA of the CDR3 is TGTGCCAGCAGTCCCTTGAGGGGCAGATCCTACGAGCAGTACGTC. Translated: CASSPLRGRSYEQYV.

This sequence joins TRBV20-1 and TRBJ2-2; D is undetermined. Trimming cost V 0 bases and J 0 bases, with 11 bases left between them. The CDR3 contains 16 residues. Germline CDR1 DFQATT, CDR2 SNEGSKA (reference sequence). CDR3 in DNA: TGCAGTGCTAGAGAGGCCCGGACCGCGAACACCGGGGAGCTGTTTTTT. It translates to CSAREARTANTGELFF.

In its sample, this clonotype was seen a few times. The chain combines TRBV6-1 with TRBJ1-2; D is perhaps TRBD1 (6 bases). CDR1 MNHNS and CDR2 SASEGT come from the germline V gene. CDR3 length equals 13 residues. The V gene lost 5 bases and the J gene lost 4 bases, with 11 bases spanning the gap. CDR3 sequence reads: CASSQQGLYGYTF. CDR3 DNA: TGTGCCAGCAGTCAACAGGGTCTCTATGGCTACACCTTC.

The chain has TRBV20-1 and TRBJ2-2; 7 positions agree with TRBD2. The CDR3 consists of 15 residues. Germline V gene sequence: CDR1 DFQATT, CDR2 SNEGSKA (reference sequence). V lost 4 bases, J lost 1 base, and 6 bases stayed unmatched. The CDR3 DNA sequence: TGCAGTGCTACCCAACGCGGGAGGAACACCGGGGAGCTGTTTTTT. This gives the protein CSATQRGRNTGELFF.

This clonotype was seen only a few times. V gene TRBV19 combines with J gene TRBJ2-7; D is uncertain. The length of the CDR3 is 13 residues. The V end lost 2 bases, the J end lost 5 bases, and 10 bases lay between the germline ends. Germline V gene lookup returns CDR1 LNHDA and CDR2 SQIVND (reference sequence). CDR3 nucleotides: TGTGCCAGTAGTATAAGTAAACAGCACGAGCAGTACTTC. It codes for CASSISKQHEQYF. Variable domain in full (rest from reference TRBV19 and TRBJ2-7): DGGITQSPKYLFRKEGQNVTLSCEQNLNHDAMYWYRQDPGQGLRLIYYSQIVNDFQKGDIAEGYSVSREKKESFPLTVTSAQKNPTAFYLCASSISKQHEQYFGPGTRLTVT.

V is TRBV24-1 and J is TRBJ2-1; D is perhaps TRBD2 (6 bases). CDR1 KGHDR and CDR2 SFDVKD come from the germline V gene. The ends were cut back, 0 bases at V and 9 bases at J, with 8 bases in the middle. The CDR3 runs 13 residues. The CDR3 sequence: CATSDLRGGEQFF. The CDR3 DNA sequence: TGTGCCACCAGTGATTTGAGGGGAGGTGAGCAGTTCTTC.

The rearrangement joins TRBV7-7 to TRBJ1-1, with D possibly matching TRBD1 (6 bases). The V end lost 3 bases, the J end lost 5 bases, and 13 bases lay between the germline ends. From germline, CDR1 is SSHAT and CDR2 FNYEAQ (reference sequence). The CDR3 runs 14 residues. This CDR3 is CASSFRGRRTEAFF. The CDR3 DNA sequence: TGTGCCAGCAGCTTCAGGGGAAGGAGGACTGAAGCTTTCTTT.

This clonotype turned up a few times. The rearrangement joins TRBV24-1 to TRBJ2-1, with D possibly TRBD1 on 5 matching bases. This CDR3 has 15 residues. The V and J ends lost 0 bases and 3 bases respectively, with 8 bases between them. CDR1 is KGHDR and CDR2 is SFDVKD in the germline V gene. CDR3 residues: CATSDLRQGYNEQFF. CDR3 nucleotide sequence: TGTGCCACCAGTGATTTGCGGCAGGGCTACAATGAGCAGTTCTTC.

This clonotype has only a few counts. V usage is TRBV4-1 and J usage is TRBJ2-7; D perhaps matches TRBD2 (6 bases). From germline, CDR1 is MGHRA and CDR2 YSYEKL. This CDR3 has 15 residues. Trimming pared 1 base from V and 4 bases from J, leaving 14 bases between. Here the CDR3 reads CASSQVSGFIYEQYF. CDR3 bases: TGCGCCAGCAGCCAAGTTAGCGGATTCATTTACGAGCAGTACTTC.

This clonotype was found a few times. This chain joins TRBV11-1 and TRBJ2-1, with 13 bases matching TRBD2. V shed 0 bases, J shed 6 bases, and the junction held 2 bases outside the gene matches. CDR1 and CDR2 (germline): SGHAT, FQDESV (reference sequence). The CDR3 extends over 16 amino acids. The CDR3 coding sequence is TGTGCCAGCAGCTTAGCTTGGACTAGCGGGGGCAATGAGCAGTTCTTC. Translation gives CASSLAWTSGGNEQFF.

The table lists this clonotype with a few counts. The genes are TRBV11-1 and TRBJ2-5; unclear D gene. CDR1 is SGHAT, CDR2 FQDESV, per germline (reference sequence). The V end lost 3 bases, the J end lost 0 bases, and 5 bases lay between the germline ends. The CDR3 runs 13 residues. The CDR3 nucleotides read TGTGCCAGCAGCTTTGGACACCAAGAGACCCAGTACTTC. Residues: CASSFGHQETQYF.

This clonotype has more than one count but fewer than ten. V is TRBV6-2 or TRBV6-3 and J is TRBJ2-5; 11 nucleotides agree with TRBD2. With 5 bases clipped from V and 3 bases from J, the junction kept 11 bases outside the gene matches. The CDR3 length is 17 residues. Per the germline V gene, CDR1 is MNHEY and CDR2 is SVGEGT. The chain's CDR3 is CASSPRSGTSGKETQYF. In DNA form, the CDR3 reads TGTGCCAGCAGTCCCAGGTCGGGGACTAGCGGAAAAGAGACCCAGTACTTC.

This clonotype has a count of ten or more. The chain employs TRBV12-3 or TRBV12-4 and TRBJ2-2; 10 bases match TRBD2. The CDR3 has 16 amino acids. Germline trimming cut 0 bases from V and 3 bases from J; bases unmatched to any gene: 1. Here the CDR3 reads CASSLALAGDTGELFF. CDR3 coding DNA: TGTGCCAGCAGTTTAGCCCTAGCGGGAGACACCGGGGAGCTGTTTTTT.

This clonotype appeared once. The chain's CDR3 is CASSGTGGVKQYF. The CDR3 coding sequence is TGCGCCAGCAGCGGGACAGGGGGCGTGAAGCAGTACTTC. The chain combines TRBV5-1 with TRBJ2-7; 12 bases agree with TRBD1. Losses at the gene ends were 4 bases for V and 8 bases for J; bases not matched to a gene: 4. The CDR3 sequence is 13 residues long. Per the germline V gene, CDR1 is SGHRS and CDR2 is YFSETQ.

The genes are TRBV3-1 and TRBJ2-3, with 10 bases matching TRBD1. Germline V lookup: CDR1 LGHDT, CDR2 YNNKEL (reference sequence). Trimming removed 5 bases from V and 3 bases from J; junction bases left unmatched: 5. The CDR3 runs to 15 residues. CDR3 DNA sequence: TGTGCCAGCAGCTCGACAGGGGGCGGGACAGATACGCAGTATTTT. Translation gives CASSSTGGGTDTQYF.

This clonotype was seen many times. The V call is TRBV20-1, the J call TRBJ2-3; TRBD1 agrees at 8 bases. With V trimmed by 6 bases and J by 3 bases, 11 bases remained unmatched. Germline-derived CDR1 and CDR2 are DFQATT and SNEGSKA (reference sequence). The length of the CDR3 is 15 residues. CDR3 loop: CSAPQADRGTDTQYF. The CDR3 bases are TGCAGTGCACCCCAGGCCGACAGGGGAACAGATACGCAGTATTTT.

V usage is TRBV5-1 and J usage is TRBJ2-6; D is perhaps TRBD1 (5 bases). The CDR3 has 15 residues. Germline assignment: CDR1 SGHRS and CDR2 YFSETQ. V was cut by 4 bases and J by 0 bases, with 8 bases left in between. As DNA, the CDR3 is TGCGCCAGCAGCCAACAGGTCTCTGGGGCCAACGTCCTGACTTTC. Its translation: CASSQQVSGANVLTF. Together with reference TRBV5-1 and TRBJ2-6, the CDR3 gives the full variable domain: KAGVTQTPRYLIKTRGQQVTLSCSPISGHRSVSWYQQTPGQGLQFLFEYFSETQRNKGNFPGRFSGRQFSNSRSEMNVSTLELGDSALYLCASSQQVSGANVLTFGAGSRLTVL.

The CDR3 here is CASSKDLRPGGNQPQHF. CDR3 nucleotide sequence: TGTGCCAGCAGCAAAGATCTCCGTCCGGGGGGCAATCAGCCCCAGCATTTT. V gene TRBV21-1 combines with J gene TRBJ1-5; TRBD1, the table's D call, lacks a check against the DNA. TRBV21-1 is designated a pseudogene. The CDR3 has 17 residues.

This clonotype was seen repeatedly, ten times or more. This rearrangement joins TRBV5-1 to TRBJ2-2; weak D call: TRBD1 (6 bases). CDR1 is SGHRS, CDR2 YFSETQ, per germline. Trimming left V 1 base short and J 5 bases short, with 15 bases between. The length of the CDR3 is 16 residues. The CDR3 bases are TGCGCCAGCAGCTTGAGTGGGGGCATGAGGACCGGGGAGCTGTTTTTT. Amino acid sequence: CASSLSGGMRTGELFF. The variable domain in full, with the rest retrieved from reference TRBV5-1 and TRBJ2-2, is KAGVTQTPRYLIKTRGQQVTLSCSPISGHRSVSWYQQTPGQGLQFLFEYFSETQRNKGNFPGRFSGRQFSNSRSEMNVSTLELGDSALYLCASSLSGGMRTGELFFGEGSRLTVL.

V gene TRBV27 combines with J gene TRBJ2-7; the match to TRBD1 covers 7 bases. V lost 4 bases and J lost 4; bases outside the gene matches: 7. The CDR3 covers 14 residues. Germline V lookup: CDR1 MNHEY, CDR2 SMNVEV (reference sequence). This chain's CDR3 is CASSSFKTGYEQYF. Written as DNA, the CDR3 is TGTGCCAGCAGTTCTTTTAAGACAGGGTACGAGCAGTACTTC.

The chain carries TRBV5-4 and TRBJ2-5; 10 nucleotides line up with TRBD2. The germline V gene encodes CDR1 SGHNT and CDR2 YYREEE (reference sequence). The V segment lost 2 bases and the J segment 2 bases; nucleotides outside the gene matches: 3. This CDR3 region has 15 residues. In DNA form, the CDR3 reads TGTGCCAGCAGCTTCAAAGCGGGGGGGCAAGAGACCCAGTACTTC. Translation gives CASSFKAGGQETQYF.

J is TRBJ2-5 and V is TRBV15, with 7 bases aligning to TRBD2. V shed 3 bases and J 5 bases; nucleotides not matched to a gene: 6. The CDR3 is 14 amino acids. Germline CDR1 reads LNHNV; CDR2 reads YYDKDF (reference sequence). CDR3: CATSRGLTDETQYF. The CDR3 coding sequence is TGTGCCACCAGCAGGGGACTAACGGATGAGACCCAGTACTTC.

The rearrangement links TRBV6-6 to TRBJ1-1; 7 nucleotides align to TRBD1. The CDR3 loop spans 13 amino acids. J gave up 4 bases and V 6 bases, and 5 bases lay outside the gene matches. The germline CDR1 and CDR2 sequences are MNHNY and SVGAGI (reference sequence). The CDR3 region is CASSQGGFTEAFF. The CDR3 coding sequence is TGTGCCAGCAGCCAAGGGGGCTTCACTGAAGCTTTCTTT.

The chain joins TRBV16 to TRBJ2-3, with D tentatively TRBD2 (6 bases). V lost 3 bases and J lost 6, with 7 bases in between. The V gene's germline CDR1 is KGHSY and CDR2 FQNENV. The CDR3 is 12 amino acids. This chain's CDR3 is CASSHGGDTQYF. The CDR3 DNA reads as TGTGCCAGCAGCCATGGAGGGGATACGCAGTATTTT.

This clonotype occurred a few times. The V call is TRBV6-5, the J call TRBJ2-3; 7 positions match TRBD1. J lost 5 bases, V lost 4 bases, and 6 bases had no gene match. The CDR3 spans 14 residues. The germline V gene encodes CDR1 MNHEY and CDR2 SVGAGI. CDR3 sequence reads: CASSSDRVKDTQYF. The CDR3 DNA reads TGTGCCAGCAGTTCAGACAGGGTGAAAGATACGCAGTATTTT.

This sequence joins TRBV3-1 and TRBJ2-1; 9 bases align to TRBD2. The V gene end was trimmed by 1 base and the J gene end by 3 bases; junction bases not matched to a gene: 4. The CDR3 runs to 16 residues. Germline V CDR1 and CDR2: LGHDT, YNNKEL (reference sequence). CDR3 nucleotides: TGTGCCAGCAGCCAAGGCGGGGGGGCGTTCTACAATGAGCAGTTCTTC. Translation: CASSQGGGAFYNEQFF.